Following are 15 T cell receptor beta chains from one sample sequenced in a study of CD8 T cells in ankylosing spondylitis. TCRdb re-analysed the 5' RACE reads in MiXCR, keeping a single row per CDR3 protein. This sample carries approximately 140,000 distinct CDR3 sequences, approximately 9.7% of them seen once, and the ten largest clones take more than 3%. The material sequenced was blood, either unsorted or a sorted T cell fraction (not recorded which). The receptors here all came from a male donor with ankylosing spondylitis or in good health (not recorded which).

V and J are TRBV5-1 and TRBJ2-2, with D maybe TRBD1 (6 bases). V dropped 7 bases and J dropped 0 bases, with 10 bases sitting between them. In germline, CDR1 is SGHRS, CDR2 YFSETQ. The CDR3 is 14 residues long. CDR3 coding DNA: TGCGCCAGCGCTACAGGGTCGAACACCGGGGAGCTGTTTTTT. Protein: CASATGSNTGELFF.

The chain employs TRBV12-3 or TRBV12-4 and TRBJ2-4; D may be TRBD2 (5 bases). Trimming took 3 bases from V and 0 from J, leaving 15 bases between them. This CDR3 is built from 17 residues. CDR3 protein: CASSLPGFKIAKNIQYF. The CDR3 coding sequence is TGTGCCAGCAGTTTGCCGGGATTTAAAATAGCCAAAAACATTCAGTACTTC.

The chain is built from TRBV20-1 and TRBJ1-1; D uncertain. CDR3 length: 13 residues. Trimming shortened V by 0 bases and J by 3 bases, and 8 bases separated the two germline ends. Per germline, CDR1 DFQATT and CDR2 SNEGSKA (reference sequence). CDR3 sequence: CSARDRIHTEAFF. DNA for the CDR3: TGCAGTGCTAGAGATAGAATTCACACTGAAGCTTTCTTT.

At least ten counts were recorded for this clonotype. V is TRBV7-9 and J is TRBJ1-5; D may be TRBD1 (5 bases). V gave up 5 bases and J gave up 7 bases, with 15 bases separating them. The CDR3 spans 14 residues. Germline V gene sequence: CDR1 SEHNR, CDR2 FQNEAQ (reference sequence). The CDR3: CASSEGLGWQPQHF. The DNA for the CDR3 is TGTGCCAGCAGCGAGGGGCTGGGTTGGCAGCCCCAGCATTTT.

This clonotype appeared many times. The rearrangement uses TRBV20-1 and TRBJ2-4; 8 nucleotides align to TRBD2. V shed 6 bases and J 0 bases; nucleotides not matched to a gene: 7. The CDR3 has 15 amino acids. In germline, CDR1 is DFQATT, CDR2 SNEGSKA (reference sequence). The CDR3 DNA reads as TGCAGTGCGAAACTAGCGGCGCTAGCCAAAAACATTCAGTACTTC. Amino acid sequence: CSAKLAALAKNIQYF.

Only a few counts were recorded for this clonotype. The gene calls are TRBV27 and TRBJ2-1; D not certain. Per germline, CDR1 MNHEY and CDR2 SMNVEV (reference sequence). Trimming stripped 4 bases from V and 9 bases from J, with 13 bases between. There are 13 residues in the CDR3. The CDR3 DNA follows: TGTGCCAGCAGTTCTAACAGAGCCACTGAGCAGTTCTTC. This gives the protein CASSSNRATEQFF.

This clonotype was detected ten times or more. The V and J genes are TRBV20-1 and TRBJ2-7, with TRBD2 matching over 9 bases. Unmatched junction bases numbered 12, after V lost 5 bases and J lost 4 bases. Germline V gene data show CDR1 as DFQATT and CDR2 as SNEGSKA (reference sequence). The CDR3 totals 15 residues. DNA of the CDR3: TGCAGTGCTTCCCAGAATCTAGCGGGAAAGTACGAGCAGTACTTC. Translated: CSASQNLAGKYEQYF.

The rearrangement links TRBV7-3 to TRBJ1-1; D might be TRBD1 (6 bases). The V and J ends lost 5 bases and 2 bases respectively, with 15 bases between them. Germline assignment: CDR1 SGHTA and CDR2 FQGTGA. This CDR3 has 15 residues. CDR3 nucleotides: TGTGCCAGCAGCCTCACCGGGACACCTAACACTGAAGCTTTCTTT. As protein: CASSLTGTPNTEAFF.

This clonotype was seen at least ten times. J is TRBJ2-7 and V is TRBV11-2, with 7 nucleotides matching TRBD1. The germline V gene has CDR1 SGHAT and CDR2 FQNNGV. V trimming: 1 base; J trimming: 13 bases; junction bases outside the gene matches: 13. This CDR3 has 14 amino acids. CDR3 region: CASSLVGQESLQYF. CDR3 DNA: TGTGCCAGCAGCTTAGTTGGACAGGAGTCCTTACAATACTTC.

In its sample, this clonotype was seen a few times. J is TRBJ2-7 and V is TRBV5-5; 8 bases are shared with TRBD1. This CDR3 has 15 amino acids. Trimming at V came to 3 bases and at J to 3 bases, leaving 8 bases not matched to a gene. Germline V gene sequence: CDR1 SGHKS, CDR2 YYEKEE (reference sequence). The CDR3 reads CASSWVIGTGYEQYF. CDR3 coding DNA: TGTGCCAGCAGCTGGGTCATCGGGACAGGCTACGAGCAGTACTTC.

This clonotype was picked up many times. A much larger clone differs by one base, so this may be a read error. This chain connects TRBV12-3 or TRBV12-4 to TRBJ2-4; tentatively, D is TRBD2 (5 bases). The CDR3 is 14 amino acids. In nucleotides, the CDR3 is TGTGCCAGCAGCCCGCTAGCCTCCAAAAACAGTCAGTACTTC. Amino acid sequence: CASSPLASKNSQYF.

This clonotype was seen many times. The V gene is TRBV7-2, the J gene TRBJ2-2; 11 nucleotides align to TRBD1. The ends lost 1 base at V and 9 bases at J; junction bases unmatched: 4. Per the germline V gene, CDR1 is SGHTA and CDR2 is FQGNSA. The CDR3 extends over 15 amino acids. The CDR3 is CASSLGTGGLRELFF. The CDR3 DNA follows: TGTGCCAGCAGCTTAGGGACAGGGGGCTTGCGGGAGCTGTTTTTT.

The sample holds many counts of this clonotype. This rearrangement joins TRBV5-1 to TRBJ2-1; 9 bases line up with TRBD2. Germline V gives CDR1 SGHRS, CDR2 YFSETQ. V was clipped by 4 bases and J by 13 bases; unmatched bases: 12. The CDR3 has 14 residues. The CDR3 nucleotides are TGCGCCAGCAGCCCCGAGGGGGCTAGCGGGATCCAGTTCTTC. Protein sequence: CASSPEGASGIQFF.

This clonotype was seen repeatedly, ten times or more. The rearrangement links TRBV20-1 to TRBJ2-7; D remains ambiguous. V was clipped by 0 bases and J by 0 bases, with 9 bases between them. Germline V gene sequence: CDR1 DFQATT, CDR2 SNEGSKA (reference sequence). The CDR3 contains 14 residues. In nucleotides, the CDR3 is TGCAGTGCTAGAGATCGGCTAGGCTCCTACGAGCAGTACTTC. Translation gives CSARDRLGSYEQYF.

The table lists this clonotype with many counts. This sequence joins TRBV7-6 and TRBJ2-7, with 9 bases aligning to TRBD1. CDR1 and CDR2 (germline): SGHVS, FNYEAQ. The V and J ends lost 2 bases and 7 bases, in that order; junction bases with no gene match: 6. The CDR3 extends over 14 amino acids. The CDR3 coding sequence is TGTGCCAGCAGCTTATCACAGGGGGCCCGGGAGCAGTACTTC. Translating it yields CASSLSQGAREQYF.